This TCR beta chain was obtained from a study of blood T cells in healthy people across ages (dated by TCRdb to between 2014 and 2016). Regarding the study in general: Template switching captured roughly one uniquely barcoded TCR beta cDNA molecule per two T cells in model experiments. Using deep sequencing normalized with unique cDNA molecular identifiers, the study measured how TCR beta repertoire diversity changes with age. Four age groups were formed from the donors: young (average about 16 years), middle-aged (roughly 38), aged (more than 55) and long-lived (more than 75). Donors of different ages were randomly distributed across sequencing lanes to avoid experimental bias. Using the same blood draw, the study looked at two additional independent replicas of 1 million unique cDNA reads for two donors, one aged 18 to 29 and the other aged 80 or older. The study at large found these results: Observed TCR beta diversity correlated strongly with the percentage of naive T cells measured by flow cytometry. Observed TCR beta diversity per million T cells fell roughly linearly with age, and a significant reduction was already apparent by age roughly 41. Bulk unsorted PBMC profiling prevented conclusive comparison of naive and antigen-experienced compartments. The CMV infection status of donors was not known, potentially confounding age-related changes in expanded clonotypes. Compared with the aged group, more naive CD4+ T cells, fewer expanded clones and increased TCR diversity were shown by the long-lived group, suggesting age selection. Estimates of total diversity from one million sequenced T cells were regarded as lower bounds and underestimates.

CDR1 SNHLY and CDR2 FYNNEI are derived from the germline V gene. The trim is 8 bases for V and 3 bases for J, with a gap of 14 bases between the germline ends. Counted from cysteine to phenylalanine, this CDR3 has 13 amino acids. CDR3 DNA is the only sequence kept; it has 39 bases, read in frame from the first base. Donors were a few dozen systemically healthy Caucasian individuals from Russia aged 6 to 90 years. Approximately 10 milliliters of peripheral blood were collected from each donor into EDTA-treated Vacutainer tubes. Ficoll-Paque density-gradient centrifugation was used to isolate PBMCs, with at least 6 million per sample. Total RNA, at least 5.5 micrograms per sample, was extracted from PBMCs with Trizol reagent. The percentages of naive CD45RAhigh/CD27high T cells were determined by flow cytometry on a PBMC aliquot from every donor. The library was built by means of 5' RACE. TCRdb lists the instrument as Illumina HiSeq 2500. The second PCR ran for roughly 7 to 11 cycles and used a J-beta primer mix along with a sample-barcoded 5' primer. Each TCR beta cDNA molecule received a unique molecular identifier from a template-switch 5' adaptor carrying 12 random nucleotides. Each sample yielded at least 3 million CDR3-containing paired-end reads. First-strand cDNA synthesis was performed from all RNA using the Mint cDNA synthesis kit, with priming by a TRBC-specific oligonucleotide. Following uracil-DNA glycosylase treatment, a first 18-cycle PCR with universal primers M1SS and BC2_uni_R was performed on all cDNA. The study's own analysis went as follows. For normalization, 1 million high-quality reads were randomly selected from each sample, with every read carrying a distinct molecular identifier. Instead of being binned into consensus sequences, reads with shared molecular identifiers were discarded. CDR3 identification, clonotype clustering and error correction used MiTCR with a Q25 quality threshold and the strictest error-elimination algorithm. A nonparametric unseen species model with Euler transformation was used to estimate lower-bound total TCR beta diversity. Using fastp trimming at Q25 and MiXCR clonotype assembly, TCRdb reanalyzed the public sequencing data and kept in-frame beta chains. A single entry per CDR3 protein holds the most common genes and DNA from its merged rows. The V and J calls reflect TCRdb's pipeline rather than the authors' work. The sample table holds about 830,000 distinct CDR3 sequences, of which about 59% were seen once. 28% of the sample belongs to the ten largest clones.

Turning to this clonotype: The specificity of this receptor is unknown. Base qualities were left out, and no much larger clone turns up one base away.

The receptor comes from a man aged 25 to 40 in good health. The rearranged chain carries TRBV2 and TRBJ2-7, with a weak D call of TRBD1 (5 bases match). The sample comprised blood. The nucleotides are TGTGCCAGCGGTTATACAGGCATCTACGAGCAGTACTTC. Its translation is CASGYTGIYEQYF.